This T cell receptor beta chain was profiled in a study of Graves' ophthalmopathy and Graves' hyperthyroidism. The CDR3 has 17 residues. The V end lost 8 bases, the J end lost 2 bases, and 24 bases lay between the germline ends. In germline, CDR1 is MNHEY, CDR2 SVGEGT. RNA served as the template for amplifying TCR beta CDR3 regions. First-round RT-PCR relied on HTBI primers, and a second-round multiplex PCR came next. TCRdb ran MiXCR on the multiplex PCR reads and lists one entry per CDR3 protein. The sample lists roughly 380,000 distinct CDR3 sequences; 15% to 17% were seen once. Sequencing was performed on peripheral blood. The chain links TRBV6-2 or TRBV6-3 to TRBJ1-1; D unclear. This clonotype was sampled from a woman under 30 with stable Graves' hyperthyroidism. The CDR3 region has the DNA TGTGCCAGCGGGCGTCCCGAGTGGGGTGATCGTAACACTGAAGCTTTCTTT. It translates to CASGRPEWGDRNTEAFF.